These 21 T cell receptor beta chains were all obtained from the same sample, sequenced in a study of siplizumab effects on memory and regulatory T cells (dated by TCRdb to the late 2010s). Libraries were made using the immunoSEQ multiplex PCR assay. The immuneACCESS repertoire file appears here via TCRdb, limited to in-frame rearrangements. These files lack a portion of the clones; in checked studies, under half of the deficit traces to unresolved V genes, and the cause of the others is not known. The sample data list approximately 56,000 clones, and 95% to 98% of these were observed just once. 0.95% to 1.4% of the sample goes to the ten largest clones. Specimen: naive CD8+ T cells sorted from blood. This sample's cell subset or site label indicates: unstimulated naive T cells. The source of these receptors is a human donor in good health.

The gene calls are TRBV4-3 and TRBJ1-3; a possible D gene is TRBD1 (5 bases). The germline V and J ends were trimmed by 0 bases and 2 bases, with 8 bases remaining between them. CDR3 length: 15 residues. Germline CDR1 reads LGHNA; CDR2 reads YSLEER. CDR3 loop: CASSQEWGAGNTIYF. The CDR3 DNA is TGCGCCAGCAGCCAAGAATGGGGGGCTGGAAACACCATATATTTT.

The chain is built from TRBV30 and TRBJ1-1, with no clear D. Trimming removed 1 base at V and 4 bases at J, with 7 bases between. The CDR3 covers 12 residues. Germline V lookup: CDR1 GTSNPN, CDR2 SVGIG (reference sequence). The CDR3 sequence is CAWSGSRTEAFF. As DNA, the CDR3 is TGTGCCTGGAGTGGCAGTCGCACTGAAGCTTTCTTT.

Only one count was recorded for this clone. V usage is TRBV29-1 and J usage is TRBJ1-2, with TRBD1 identical over 8 bases. Trimming removed 7 bases from V and 4 bases from J; junction bases left unmatched: 2. Germline assignment: CDR1 SQVTM and CDR2 ANQGSEA. This CDR3 has 11 residues. The CDR3 bases are TGCAGCGGGACAGGGAGCTATGGCTACACCTTC. Its protein is CSGTGSYGYTF.

The rearrangement links TRBV29-1 to TRBJ1-3; D unresolved. CDR3 length: 14 residues. Trimming left V 6 bases short and J 0 bases short, with 12 bases between. Germline lookup yields CDR1 SQVTM and CDR2 ANQGSEA. The CDR3 spells CSVAQETSGNTIYF. CDR3 nucleotides: TGCAGCGTAGCCCAGGAAACCTCTGGAAACACCATATATTTT.

CDR3 protein: CASSPGDTQYF. CDR3 bases: TGTGCCAGCAGCCCGGGAGATACGCAGTATTTT. This rearrangement joins TRBV21-1 to TRBJ2-3; the table's TRBD2 call for D was not verified on the DNA. TRBV21-1 is a pseudogene. The CDR3 has 11 amino acids.

The rearrangement links TRBV5-6 to TRBJ2-1; 7 bases align to TRBD2. The CDR3 extends over 16 amino acids. J lost 0 bases, V lost 1 base, and 4 bases had no gene match. Germline V CDR1 and CDR2: SGHDT, YYEEEE. The CDR3 sequence is CASSLKAGSSYNEQFF. As DNA, the CDR3 is TGTGCCAGCAGCTTGAAAGCGGGGAGCTCCTACAATGAGCAGTTCTTC.

The chain employs TRBV10-1 and TRBJ2-1; possibly TRBD2 for D (5 bases). CDR3 size: 22 residues. V was clipped by 3 bases and J by 3 bases, with 33 bases between them. The V gene's germline CDR1 is WNHNN and CDR2 SYGVQD (reference sequence). The CDR3 bases are TGCGCCAGCAGTGAAAGTCAATCTAGGCCAGCTGACTACCCAGCAAACTACAATGAGCAGTTCTTC. It specifies CASSESQSRPADYPANYNEQFF.

V is TRBV6-5 and J is TRBJ2-1; possible D gene TRBD1, 5 bases. The V and J ends lost 6 bases and 4 bases respectively, with 7 bases between them. Germline loops: CDR1 MNHEY, CDR2 SVGAGI. The CDR3 contains 12 residues. CDR3 sequence reads: CASRDTYNEQFF. Written as DNA, the CDR3 is TGTGCCAGCAGGGACACTTACAATGAGCAGTTCTTC.

The chain recombines TRBV28 with TRBJ2-7, with D possibly being TRBD1 (5 bases). Trimming removed 3 bases from V and 3 bases from J, with 9 bases in between. CDR3 size: 13 residues. In germline, CDR1 is MDHEN, CDR2 SYDVKM. CDR3 coding DNA: TGTGCCAGCAGTTTCCCAGGGTTCTACGAGCAGTACTTC. Protein product: CASSFPGFYEQYF.

The chain joins TRBV12-5 to TRBJ2-7, with TRBD2 matching 12 bases. The CDR3 is 16 residues long. Trimming cost V 2 bases and J 0 bases; bases outside gene matches: 2. Germline lookup yields CDR1 LGHNT and CDR2 FRNRAP. CDR3 sequence: CASGLSLAGGSYEQYF. The CDR3 nucleotides read TGTGCTAGTGGTTTGTCACTAGCGGGGGGCTCCTACGAGCAGTACTTC.

This chain links TRBV25-1 with TRBJ1-1, with D unclear. The CDR3 consists of 13 residues. V was clipped by 3 bases and J by 1 base, with 6 bases between them. From germline, CDR1 is MGHDK and CDR2 SYGVNS. In DNA, the CDR3 is TGTGCCAGCAGTGATTTGGGGAACACTGAAGCTTTCTTT. Translation gives CASSDLGNTEAFF.

The genes are TRBV5-6 and TRBJ2-1, with D hard to call. The CDR3 sequence is 15 residues long. Deletions cut 0 bases from V and 3 bases from J, with 10 bases between. From germline, CDR1 is SGHDT and CDR2 YYEEEE. In DNA, the CDR3 is TGTGCCAGCAGCTTGGGACATTCTAACTACAATGAGCAGTTCTTC. Protein: CASSLGHSNYNEQFF.

This sequence joins TRBV4-2 and TRBJ2-1; 10 bases are a match to TRBD2. CDR1 and CDR2 from the germline V gene are LGHNA and YNFKEQ. The trim removed 6 bases at V and 7 bases at J, leaving 9 bases unmatched. CDR3 length: 15 amino acids. The CDR3 reads CASSLGLAGVNEQFF. The CDR3 DNA follows: TGTGCCAGCAGTCTGGGGCTAGCGGGAGTTAATGAGCAGTTCTTC.

CDR3 protein: CASSEAVGGTAKNIQYF. The CDR3 bases are TGTGCCAGCAGTGAAGCGGTCGGGGGTACAGCCAAAAACATTCAGTACTTC. J is TRBJ2-4 and V is TRBV2; TRBD2 is a possible D gene (6 bases). The CDR3 runs to 17 residues. Germline V CDR1 and CDR2: SNHLY, FYNNEI. V lost 0 bases, J lost 0 bases, and 12 bases lay in between.

The chain links TRBV6-5 to TRBJ2-7; D call uncertain. V was pared by 6 bases and J by 2 bases, with 11 bases between. Looked up from germline, CDR1 is MNHEY and CDR2 is SVGAGI. The CDR3 length is 13 residues. The CDR3 reads CASSYTETYEQYF. CDR3 DNA: TGTGCCAGCAGCTACACGGAGACCTACGAGCAGTACTTC.

V and J are TRBV11-2 and TRBJ2-7, with D hard to call. There are 15 residues in the CDR3. Germline V gene data show CDR1 as SGHAT and CDR2 as FQNNGV. The V end lost 3 bases, the J end lost 5 bases, and 17 bases lay between the germline ends. The CDR3: CASSFDMIGIHEQYF. CDR3 DNA: TGTGCCAGCAGCTTTGACATGATTGGGATCCACGAGCAGTACTTC.

This chain links TRBV29-1 with TRBJ2-1; 12 nucleotides line up with TRBD2. After removal of 8 bases from V and 5 bases from J, the junction contained 7 bases not matched to a gene. There are 14 residues in the CDR3. CDR1 is SQVTM and CDR2 is ANQGSEA in the germline V gene. The DNA for the CDR3 is TGCAGCTTCTCTAGCGGGAGGGGGGACAATGAGCAGTTCTTC. Protein sequence: CSFSSGRGDNEQFF.

The count of this clone is one. V and J are TRBV29-1 and TRBJ2-7; 7 bases map to TRBD2. This CDR3 is built from 14 residues. CDR1 and CDR2 (germline): SQVTM, ANQGSEA. This chain's CDR3 is CTMIFGGESYEQYF. CDR3 DNA: TGCACCATGATTTTTGGGGGGGAATCCTACGAGCAGTACTTC.

The CDR3 loop reads CASSLESPQAGEQYF. For the CDR3, the DNA is TGTGCCAGCAGCTTAGAATCCCCACAGGCGGGCGAGCAGTACTTC. The V gene is TRBV7-6, the J gene TRBJ2-7, with D perhaps given as TRBD1 or TRBD2 (5 bases each). V gave up 1 base and J gave up 6 bases, with 16 bases separating them. Germline lookup yields CDR1 SGHVS and CDR2 FNYEAQ. The CDR3 length is 15 residues.

V and J are TRBV2 and TRBJ2-7; unclear D gene. Trimming removed 0 bases at V and 9 bases at J, with 33 bases between. Per the germline V gene, CDR1 is SNHLY and CDR2 is FYNNEI. The CDR3 is 20 residues long. In DNA, the CDR3 is TGTGCCAGCAGTGAAGCTGACCAGGAAAACAGCCGTCGACACGGACCCGGGCAGTACTTC. It specifies CASSEADQENSRRHGPGQYF.

The V call is TRBV4-2, the J call TRBJ2-5, with 8 bases identical to TRBD1. The length of the CDR3 is 17 residues. Trimming removed 4 bases from V and 1 base from J; junction bases left unmatched: 11. CDR1 and CDR2 from the germline V gene are LGHNA and YNFKEQ. The CDR3 loop is CASSPFSAGGPQETQYF. The CDR3 region has the DNA TGTGCCAGCAGCCCCTTTAGCGCAGGGGGCCCCCAAGAGACCCAGTACTTC.